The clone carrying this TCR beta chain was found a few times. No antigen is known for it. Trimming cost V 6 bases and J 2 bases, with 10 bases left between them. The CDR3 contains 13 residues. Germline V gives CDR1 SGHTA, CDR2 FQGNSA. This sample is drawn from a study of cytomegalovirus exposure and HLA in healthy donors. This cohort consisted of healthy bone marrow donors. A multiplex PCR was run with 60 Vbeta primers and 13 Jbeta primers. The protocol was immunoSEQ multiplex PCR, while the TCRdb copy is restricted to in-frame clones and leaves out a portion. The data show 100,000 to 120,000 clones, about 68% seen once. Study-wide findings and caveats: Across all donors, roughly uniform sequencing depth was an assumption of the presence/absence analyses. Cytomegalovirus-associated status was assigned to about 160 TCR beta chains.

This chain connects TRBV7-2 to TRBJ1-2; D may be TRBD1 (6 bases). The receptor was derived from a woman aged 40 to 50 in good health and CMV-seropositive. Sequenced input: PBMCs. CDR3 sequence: CASSRTVNYGYTF. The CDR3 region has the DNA TGTGCCAGCAGTCGGACAGTAAACTATGGCTACACCTTC.